The 10 T cell receptor beta chains below all came from one sample that was sequenced in a study of blood T cells in healthy people across ages. Primed by a sample-barcoded 5' primer and a J-beta primer mix, a second PCR proceeded for roughly 6 to 12 cycles. TCRdb reprocessed the 5' RACE reads via MiXCR and lists one record per CDR3 protein. The table lists roughly 1,100,000 distinct CDR3 sequences, approximately 25% of them singletons. These records were also assigned to another study, of T cells of mothers and their children.

The sequenced sample consisted of blood. The source of these receptors is a girl aged 2-10 years in good health.

This clonotype has only a few counts. V usage is TRBV7-2 and J usage is TRBJ2-2; no clear D. This CDR3 contains 12 residues. CDR1 is SGHTA, CDR2 FQGNSA, per germline. Trimming left V 5 bases short and J 12 bases short, with 13 bases between. The CDR3 nucleotides read TGTGCCAGCAGCACTCAAATGCGGAAGCTGTTTTTT. Encoded protein: CASSTQMRKLFF. Variable domain in full (rest from reference TRBV7-2 and TRBJ2-2): GAGVSQSPSNKVTEKGKDVELRCDPISGHTALYWYRQSLGQGLEFLIYFQGNSAPDKSGLPSDRFSAERTGGSVSTLTIQRTQQEDSAVYLCASSTQMRKLFFGEGSRLTVL.

The chain joins TRBV11-1 to TRBJ2-7; D unresolved. V was shortened by 1 base and J by 7 bases, with 14 bases between the two germline ends. CDR1 and CDR2 from the germline V gene are SGHAT and FQDESV (reference sequence). The CDR3 length is 14 residues. CDR3 nucleotides: TGTGCCAGCAGCTTAGACCGACCGATTGGGGAGCAGTACTTC. Its translation is CASSLDRPIGEQYF.

In nucleotides, the CDR3 is TGTGCCAGCAGCTCCCCAACCGACAGGATGAGGTTGGAGCAGTTCTTC. Protein product: CASSSPTDRMRLEQFF. V gene TRBV7-9 combines with J gene TRBJ2-5; D might be TRBD1 (6 bases). The J call may not be correct, given that the DNA end is closer to TRBJ2-1. Germline values: CDR1 SEHNR, CDR2 FQNEAQ (reference sequence). The CDR3 loop spans 16 amino acids.

The chain joins TRBV12-5 to TRBJ1-4; TRBD1 matches 9 bases. V was pared by 4 bases and J by 2 bases, with 17 bases of the junction left unmatched. The CDR3 covers 20 residues. CDR1 and CDR2 (germline): LGHNT, FRNRAP. The DNA for the CDR3 is TGTGCTAGTGGTTCTCCGAATATATTCGGGACAGGGCATACTAATGAAAAACTGTTTTTT. Translating it yields CASGSPNIFGTGHTNEKLFF.

CDR3 DNA sequence: TGTGCCAGCACCGGGACGGCGAACTATGGCTACACCTTC. This encodes CASTGTANYGYTF. The V call is TRBV6-1, the J call TRBJ1-2; D is perhaps TRBD1 (5 bases). The CDR3 totals 13 residues. Trimming left V 7 bases short and J 2 bases short, with 11 bases between. Germline lookup yields CDR1 MNHNS and CDR2 SASEGT.

Remarks on this clonotype: The germline gene is not matched at one end of the junction; a read error may be the cause. V and J are TRBV27 and TRBJ2-1, with unresolved D. The CDR3 totals 14 residues. The germline V gene has CDR1 MNHEY and CDR2 SMNVEV (reference sequence). CDR3 amino acids: CASSLLGVWDEQFF. DNA for the CDR3: TGCGCCAGCAGTTTACTCGGAGTCTGGGATGAGCAGTTCTTC.

The genes are TRBV7-3 and TRBJ2-1; 7 bases agree with TRBD1. The CDR3 consists of 16 residues. J was trimmed by 6 bases and V by 5 bases; bases with no gene match: 13. In germline, CDR1 is SGHTA, CDR2 FQGTGA. CDR3 coding DNA: TGTGCCAGCAGCCCAAAGGGGGCTGGGGCGTCCAATGAGCAGTTCTTC. As protein: CASSPKGAGASNEQFF.

This rearrangement joins TRBV7-9 to TRBJ2-1, with D uncertain. Germline loops: CDR1 SEHNR, CDR2 FQNEAQ (reference sequence). There are 12 residues in the CDR3. Trimming stripped 5 bases from V and 6 bases from J, with 8 bases between. The DNA of the CDR3 is TGTGCCAGCAGCGAGATGGTCAATGAGCAGTTCTTC. Its protein is CASSEMVNEQFF.

This clonotype was picked up a small number of times. V usage is TRBV21-1 and J usage is TRBJ2-2; the D call in the table, TRBD1, was not verified against the DNA. TRBV21-1 is designated a pseudogene. The CDR3 totals 18 residues. The CDR3 reads CASSKAGGREINTGELFF. For the CDR3, the DNA is TGTGCCAGCAGCAAAGCCGGGGGGCGGGAGATCAACACCGGGGAGCTGTTTTTT.

This clonotype was detected a few times. This CDR3 reads CASRDTQKPFSYNEQFF. The CDR3 nucleotides are TGTGCCAGCAGAGATACCCAAAAACCCTTCTCCTACAATGAGCAGTTCTTC. The chain uses TRBV6-4 and TRBJ2-1, with D uncertain. The CDR3 runs 17 residues. CDR1 MRHNA and CDR2 SNTAGT come from the germline V gene. Deletions cut 6 bases from V and 0 bases from J, with 18 bases between.